The 3 T cell receptor beta chains in this list originate from one sample, sequenced in a study of T-cell reconstitution after alpha-beta-depleted transplantation in children. The TCRbeta library incorporated unique molecular identifiers. TCRdb itself ran the PCR reads through MiXCR, one entry per CDR3 protein. This repertoire shows about 610,000 distinct CDR3 sequences, under 12% found once; its top ten account for about 4%. Sequenced here: PBMCs from the stem cell graft donor, sampled from the stem cell graft. Every receptor here comes from a human donor who donated a stem cell graft to a child with acute myeloid leukemia.

This clonotype was seen a handful of times. Written as DNA, the CDR3 is TGTGCCAGCAGCCCGGTGATTAGCGGGAAGATTTACGAGCAGTACTTC. Encoded protein: CASSPVISGKIYEQYF. The rearrangement uses TRBV7-6 and TRBJ2-7; 8 nucleotides line up with TRBD2. V lost 5 bases to trimming and J lost 4 bases; unmatched junction nucleotides: 13. The length of the CDR3 is 16 residues. Germline-derived CDR1 and CDR2 are SGHVS and FNYEAQ.

This sequence joins TRBV6-2 or TRBV6-3 and TRBJ2-2, with TRBD1 identical over 8 bases. CDR3 length equals 14 residues. Unmatched junction bases numbered 3, after V lost 5 bases and J lost 4 bases. The germline V gene encodes CDR1 MNHEY and CDR2 SVGEGT. For the CDR3, the DNA is TGTGCCAGCAGTCCGGACAGGGTCACCGGGGAGCTGTTTTTT. As protein: CASSPDRVTGELFF.

This clonotype came up a few times. The gene calls are TRBV7-2 and TRBJ2-1, with D unresolved. The CDR3 loop spans 15 amino acids. V was shortened by 5 bases and J by 0 bases, with 11 bases between the two germline ends. Germline V lookup: CDR1 SGHTA, CDR2 FQGNSA. The CDR3 DNA reads TGTGCCAGCAGCCAAACACGGAGCTCCTACAATGAGCAGTTCTTC. It translates to CASSQTRSSYNEQFF.